The source of this TCR beta chain is a study of T cell repertoires in cytomegalovirus infection. Whole-study context: It can be stated that public TCR beta signatures indicated CMV infection as well as a matching HLA type. Notes on the study in general: Within the response measured ex vivo, HLA-C-restricted CMV-specific TCR beta clonotypes were dominant. The study identified carriers of CMV plus the relevant HLA from cumulative public TCR beta family frequency.

To note about this clonotype: The antigen is not known.

Via MiXCR, TCRdb re-called the reads, giving one row per CDR3 protein. The repertoire holds about 900,000 distinct CDR3 sequences, with roughly 31% as singletons. From germline, CDR1 is SGHRS and CDR2 YFSETQ. The CDR3 has 13 amino acids. V lost 4 bases and J 5 bases, leaving 12 bases between the germline ends. This material consisted of cultured CD8+ T cells from PBMCs, taken from culture after CMV antigen stimulation. The rearrangement joins TRBV5-1 to TRBJ1-1, with D maybe TRBD1 (6 bases). The source is a human donor in good health (CMV status not recorded). Some clones in this sample may be carry-over from other donors' samples. CDR3 coding DNA: TGCGCCAGCAGCAAACAGGGCGGGACTGAAGCTTTCTTT. Protein product: CASSKQGGTEAFF.